This T cell receptor (beta chain) was obtained from a study of CD8 T cells in Susac syndrome. CDR3 length: 15 amino acids. V lost 3 bases, J lost 0 bases, and 13 bases lay in between. Germline assignment: CDR1 SQVTM and CDR2 ANQGSEA. Random hexamers were used to reverse transcribe about 0.5 to 1 ug of RNA. Each CDR3 protein is one row after TCRdb ran MiXCR on the immunoSEQ multiplex PCR reads. Among around 200,000 distinct CDR3 sequences listed, 85% to 95% were seen once. Negative isolation was used for CD8+ and CD4+ T cells, and FACS enrichment was applied to TEMRA cells. This rearrangement joins TRBV29-1 to TRBJ2-3, with TRBD2 as a possible D gene (7 bases). Sequences were obtained from CD4+ T cells from PBMCs. This clonotype was obtained from a human donor in good health. CDR3 sequence (DNA): TGCAGCGTTGAGGAAGGGGGGGAAAGCACAGATACGCAGTATTTT. Protein sequence: CSVEEGGESTDTQYF.